This T cell receptor (beta chain) was identified during a study of blood T cell repertoires in COVID-19. The assay was immunoSEQ multiplex PCR, and TCRdb's table has in-frame clones only and misses some. There are more than 25,000 clones in the sample; 70% to 90% occur only once, and about a quarter lies in the top ten. The clonotype comes from a human donor with active COVID-19. The donor label of this sample is uncertain. Sequencing was done on a sample of peripheral blood.

The CDR3 DNA reads as TGCGCCAGCAGTGAGGGGACAGGGATCTGGAGCAACGGTAATGAAAAACTGTTTTTT. Translation gives CASSEGTGIWSNGNEKLFF. This chain links TRBV10-1 with TRBJ1-4, with 9 bases fitting TRBD1. The germline V gene has CDR1 WNHNN and CDR2 SYGVQD (reference sequence). V was clipped by 2 bases and J by 4 bases; unmatched bases: 14. This CDR3 has 19 amino acids.